This T cell receptor (beta chain) was profiled in a study of blood T cells in healthy people across ages. Study-wide results and caveats: The percentage of naive T cells correlated strongly with TCR beta diversity. Long-lived donors carried more naive CD4+ cells and greater diversity than aged donors.

Next came a second PCR, run for roughly 6 to 11 cycles, which used a sample-barcoded 5' primer along with a J-beta primer mix. Using its own MiXCR run on the 5' RACE reads, TCRdb lists one record per CDR3 protein. This sample carries some 1.5 million distinct CDR3 sequences, roughly 28% of them seen once, and the ten largest clones take roughly 8.2%. CDR3 length: 18 amino acids. Germline V gives CDR1 SGHTA, CDR2 FQGNSA. As regards this clonotype: What it binds is unknown. Sequence at one end of the junction differs from germline and may be a read error.

V is TRBV7-2 and J is TRBJ2-6; 8 positions agree with TRBD1. The sequence came from a woman aged 30 to 39 in good health. Material for sequencing was blood. The CDR3 sequence: CASSLAGDRTSGVNVLTF. The CDR3 bases are TGTGCCAGCAGCTTAGCGGGGGACAGGACCTCTGGGGTCAACGTCCTGACTTTC.